The 9 T cell receptor beta chains in this list originate from one sample, sequenced in a study of blood T cells in healthy people across ages. With a J-beta primer mix and a sample-barcoded 5' primer, a second PCR ran about 7 to 12 cycles. TCRdb re-analysed the 5' RACE reads in MiXCR, keeping a single row per CDR3 protein. In the table there are roughly 570,000 distinct CDR3 sequences, about 26% of which are singletons. The source material was blood. All receptors derive from a woman between 65 and 79 years old in good health.

This clonotype was seen a handful of times. Written as DNA, the CDR3 is TGTGCCAGCAGCCCGCGAGGGGACTACGAGCAGTACTTC. It codes for CASSPRGDYEQYF. The rearrangement joins TRBV14 to TRBJ2-7; either TRBD1 or TRBD2 may supply D (5 bases each). Trimming removed 4 bases at V and 3 bases at J, with 10 bases between. CDR3 size: 13 residues. The germline CDR1 and CDR2 sequences are SGHDN and FVKESK.

The chain joins TRBV7-2 to TRBJ2-5; a possible D gene is TRBD2 (5 bases). This CDR3 is 15 amino acids long. Germline CDR1 reads SGHTA; CDR2 reads FQGNSA. Trimming cost V 0 bases and J 5 bases, with 13 bases left between them. CDR3 in amino acids: CASSLAGPSGETQYF. CDR3 DNA: TGTGCCAGCAGCTTAGCGGGTCCTTCGGGGGAGACCCAGTACTTC.

Only one count was recorded for this clonotype. CDR3 sequence reads: CASRTRQGNNEQFF. CDR3 in DNA: TGTGCCAGCAGGACTAGACAGGGTAACAATGAGCAGTTCTTC. The V call is TRBV5-5, the J call TRBJ2-5; possible D gene TRBD1, 7 bases. With the DNA end fitting TRBJ2-1 better, the J assignment may be wrong. Germline CDR1 and CDR2: SGHKS and YYEKEE (reference sequence). This CDR3 comprises 14 residues.

The chain recombines TRBV3-1 with TRBJ2-5; 7 bases match TRBD2. The germline V gene encodes CDR1 LGHDT and CDR2 YNNKEL (reference sequence). Germline trimming cut 4 bases from V and 5 bases from J; bases unmatched to any gene: 13. The CDR3 contains 16 residues. CDR3 amino acids: CASSLKQRGYDETQYF. CDR3 in DNA: TGTGCCAGCAGCCTCAAGCAGCGGGGTTACGACGAGACCCAGTACTTC.

This clonotype has a handful of counts. The chain employs TRBV20-1 and TRBJ2-2, with a possible D match to TRBD2 (6 bases). CDR1 and CDR2 from the germline V gene are DFQATT and SNEGSKA (reference sequence). Trimming shortened V by 2 bases and J by 4 bases, and 11 bases separated the two germline ends. The CDR3 consists of 14 residues. The CDR3 region has the DNA TGCAGTGCTAGATCCGGGGGAACCACCGGGGAGCTGTTTTTT. It specifies CSARSGGTTGELFF.

The chain recombines TRBV7-9 with TRBJ2-5, with a possible D match to TRBD2 (5 bases). Deletions cut 1 base from V and 3 bases from J, with 12 bases between. The germline V gene encodes CDR1 SEHNR and CDR2 FQNEAQ (reference sequence). CDR3 length: 15 amino acids. CDR3 sequence: CASSLESAGKETQYF. The CDR3 bases are TGTGCCAGCAGCTTAGAGTCGGCGGGTAAAGAGACCCAGTACTTC.

The chain is built from TRBV5-1 and TRBJ1-2; D is unresolved. Germline V CDR1 and CDR2: SGHRS, YFSETQ. CDR3 size: 14 residues. Trimming removed 0 bases at V and 7 bases at J, with 13 bases between. CDR3: CASSLGSGGSGYTF. The CDR3 DNA reads as TGCGCCAGCAGCTTGGGATCGGGCGGGAGTGGCTACACCTTC.

This clonotype was seen more than once but under ten times. The gene calls are TRBV7-2 and TRBJ1-2; D remains ambiguous. Germline CDR1 and CDR2: SGHTA and FQGNSA. This CDR3 region has 15 residues. Trimming pared 1 base from V and 4 bases from J, leaving 13 bases between. The CDR3 bases are TGTGCCAGCAGCTTAGAGCGGACGACCTCCTATGGCTACACCTTC. Translation: CASSLERTTSYGYTF.

This clonotype turned up a few times. The V and J genes are TRBV29-1 and TRBJ2-3, with D maybe TRBD1 (5 bases). From germline, CDR1 is SQVTM and CDR2 ANQGSEA. CDR3 length: 14 amino acids. V was pared by 5 bases and J by 1 base, with 13 bases between. The CDR3: CSVPRVLGTDTQYF. CDR3 sequence (DNA): TGCAGCGTTCCCAGGGTATTGGGCACAGATACGCAGTATTTT.